Described below is a single T cell receptor (beta chain) sequence and its context. Its specificity is unknown. The data stem from a study of monozygotic twins with inflammatory bowel disease. TCRalpha and TCRbeta cDNA was put through two nested PCRs of roughly 17 and 9 cycles. TCRdb reprocessed the 5' RACE reads, keeping one entry per CDR3 protein, no DNA. Recorded here are about 160,000 distinct CDR3 sequences; the top ten clones represent under 3.5%. CDR1 is MNHEY, CDR2 SMNVEV, per germline (reference sequence). The CDR3 spans 15 residues. Notes on the study in general: Differing T cell subtypes remained indistinguishable.

The source material was blood. The chain uses TRBV27 and TRBJ2-7; TCRdb lists TRBD1, though no DNA is available to test this call. The clonotype originates from a human donor with ulcerative colitis or Crohn's disease, or a healthy co-twin of an affected twin (not recorded which). The CDR3 loop reads CASREGQFASYEQYF.